This T cell receptor beta chain was identified during a study of blood T cell repertoires in COVID-19. On the study more broadly: Acute and convalescent COVID-19 specimens originated in the United States, Italy and Spain.

Authors' data handling: Nucleated cell counts were estimated from reference gene primer amplification. Profiling relied on immunoSEQ multiplex PCR, and the TCRdb table lists in-frame clones only, not all of them. D and trimming were read from the DNA, whereas the V and J calls and clone size are those reported in that table. The table shows approximately 340,000 clones, with around 88% occurring only once. This clone was observed a handful of times. Looked up from germline, CDR1 is KGHSH and CDR2 is LQKENI. The CDR3 covers 14 residues. Trimming removed 3 bases from V and 3 bases from J, with 11 bases in between.

The chain has TRBV18 and TRBJ1-1, with D perhaps matching TRBD1 (5 bases). The sequenced sample was peripheral blood. This clonotype was obtained from a man aged 25 to 40 with active or convalescent COVID-19. CDR3: CASSPQGGDTEAFF. The CDR3 coding sequence is TGTGCCAGCTCACCCCAGGGAGGGGACACTGAAGCTTTCTTT.